This T cell receptor (beta chain) stems from a study of T cell changes during pregnancy in multiple sclerosis. The CDR3 totals 13 residues. Germline V gene data show CDR1 as SGHNT and CDR2 as YYREEE (reference sequence). V lost 6 bases and J 5 bases, leaving 14 bases between the germline ends. The table came from immunoSEQ multiplex PCR; TCRdb's copy has only in-frame clones and leaves some out. Here the sample spans more than 65,000 clones, about nine tenths being singletons. The clonotype was recovered from a female donor with multiple sclerosis, enrolled in a pregnancy study. Source: CD4+ T cells from peripheral blood mononuclear cells, taken before pregnancy. The chain carries TRBV5-4 and TRBJ2-5; D remains unclear. CDR3 DNA: TGTGCCAGCAAATTACACCAGAGGGAGACCCAGTACTTC. It is translated as CASKLHQRETQYF.